The next 3 T cell receptor beta chains were all read from a single sample in a study of cytomegalovirus exposure and HLA in healthy donors. PCR amplification relied on 60 Vbeta primers (plus 13 Jbeta primers). Measured with immunoSEQ multiplex PCR; TCRdb has only the in-frame clones, and not every one. The top ten hold around an eighth of the sample, which has about 82,000 clones, roughly 80% seen once. Sample: PBMCs. The receptors were gathered from a human donor in good health.

This chain connects TRBV27 to TRBJ1-5; D uncertain. The CDR3 length is 15 residues. Germline assignment: CDR1 MNHEY and CDR2 SMNVEV (reference sequence). Trimming removed 2 bases at V and 7 bases at J, with 15 bases between. The CDR3 spells CASSLHGSAAQPQHF. CDR3 nucleotide sequence: TGTGCCAGCAGTTTACACGGGTCCGCCGCCCAGCCCCAGCATTTT.

This clone has a single count. The chain uses TRBV9 and TRBJ1-3; D ambiguous. In germline, CDR1 is SGDLS, CDR2 YYNGEE. The germline V and J ends were trimmed by 0 bases and 0 bases, with 7 bases remaining between them. CDR3 length: 15 residues. The CDR3 nucleotides read TGTGCCAGCAGCGTAGACACGGGCTCTGGAAACACCATATATTTT. It specifies CASSVDTGSGNTIYF.

This rearrangement joins TRBV19 to TRBJ2-7; 13 bases map to TRBD2. The J segment lost 1 base and the V segment lost 5 bases, leaving 8 bases of the junction unmatched. The CDR3 is 17 residues long. The germline V gene has CDR1 LNHDA and CDR2 SQIVND (reference sequence). The CDR3 region is CASSSTSGGIPSYEQYF. DNA of the CDR3: TGTGCCAGTAGTTCGACTAGCGGGGGGATCCCATCCTACGAGCAGTACTTC.